Listed below are T cell receptor beta chains from one sample, sequenced in a study of glioma-infiltrating T cells. TCRdb re-called the multiplex PCR reads with MiXCR, one entry per CDR3 protein. The repertoire holds over 140,000 distinct CDR3 sequences, with about 39% as singletons. The sample consisted of glioma tissue, nonneoplastic brain tissue, or PBMCs (not recorded which). The receptors derive from a human donor with low-grade glioma or glioblastoma, undergoing nonglioma brain surgery, or in good health (not recorded which). Both conserved end residues are part of each CDR3. A D gene is named only where the DNA matches it firmly. Clone size is not always given. Where it is, it says once, few, many or a class for expanded clones.

>14|TRBV20-1|TRBD2|TRBJ2-5|NA
CSAPYSGGYNEQYF
TGCAGTGCCCCCTATAGCGGGGGCTACAATGAGCAGTACTTC
>12|TRBV6-2/TRBV6-3|NA|TRBJ1-1|many
CASSYGSTEAFF
TGTGCCAGCAGTTACGGGAGCACTGAAGCTTTCTTT
>18|TRBV6-1|TRBD2|TRBJ2-3|NA
CASRTGTSGRSRTDTQYF
TGTGCCAGCAGGACCGGGACTAGCGGGAGATCTAGGACAGATACGCAGTATTTT
>16|TRBV4-2|NA|TRBJ2-1|NA
CASSQGQGIPYNEQFF
TGTGCCAGCAGCCAAGGGCAAGGGATACCCTACAATGAGCAGTTCTTC
>16|TRBV7-2|TRBD2|TRBJ2-7|few
CASSPDGLAGGREQYF
TGTGCCAGCAGCCCCGATGGACTAGCGGGGGGGCGAGAGCAGTACTTC
>14|TRBV11-2|NA|TRBJ2-3|NA
CASSPTTLGDTQYF
TGTGCCAGCAGCCCAACGACCCTGGGGGATACGCAGTATTTT
>14|TRBV20-1|NA|TRBJ2-3|NA
CSARGTGAGDTQYF
TGCAGTGCTAGAGGGACTGGGGCGGGAGATACGCAGTATTTT
>16|TRBV28|TRBD2|TRBJ2-7|few
CASSYLAGAGTYEQYF
TGTGCCAGCAGTTATCTAGCGGGAGCGGGAACCTACGAGCAGTACTTC
>15|TRBV6-2/TRBV6-3|NA|TRBJ2-5|many
CASSYSSPGAETQYF
TGTGCCAGCAGTTACTCGAGCCCAGGGGCAGAGACCCAGTACTTC
>16|TRBV6-2/TRBV6-3|TRBD1|TRBJ1-5|NA
CASSPTGGWSNQPQHF
TGTGCCAGCAGTCCTACAGGGGGCTGGAGCAATCAGCCCCAGCATTTT
>14|TRBV24-1|NA|TRBJ1-5|NA
CGTSDPTANQPQHF
TGTGGCACCAGTGACCCGACAGCAAATCAGCCCCAGCATTTT
>14|TRBV6-1|TRBD1|TRBJ2-7|NA
CASSHPGQAYEQYF
TGTGCCAGCAGTCATCCGGGACAGGCCTACGAGCAGTACTTC
>16|TRBV28|TRBD2|TRBJ2-1|many
CASSLPGLAGYNEQFF
TGTGCCAGCAGTTTACCGGGACTAGCGGGGTACAATGAGCAGTTCTTC
>15|TRBV4-2|TRBD2|TRBJ2-5|NA
CASKKGAGGKETQYF
TGTGCCAGCAAGAAAGGAGCGGGGGGTAAAGAGACCCAGTACTTC
>13|TRBV20-1|TRBD1|TRBJ2-7|NA
CSLRGTGGYEQYF
TGCAGCCTACGTGGGACAGGGGGCTACGAGCAGTACTTC
>15|TRBV20-1|NA|TRBJ2-3|NA
CSARPPTASTDTQYF
TGCAGTGCTAGACCTCCGACAGCTAGCACAGATACGCAGTATTTT
>15|TRBV7-9|NA|TRBJ1-1|few
CASTPTQGSVTEAFF
TGTGCCAGCACCCCGACCCAGGGAAGTGTAACTGAAGCTTTCTTT
>14|TRBV27|TRBD1|TRBJ1-1|many
CASSVTGASTEAFF
TGTGCCAGCAGTGTAACAGGGGCCAGCACTGAAGCTTTCTTT